Listed below are T cell receptor beta chains from one sample, sequenced in a study of T cell responses to AZD1222 COVID-19 vaccine. Sequencing was performed with immunoSEQ multiplex PCR; in TCRdb, only in-frame clones are kept and a portion is missing. The sample has about 170,000 clones, around 90% seen once. Source: peripheral blood, taken on day 0 of AZD1222 vaccination. These receptors came from an adult in good health. Both conserved end residues are part of each CDR3. The D gene is left open where the match is weak. Clone size, where shown, is once, few, many, or a class for clones that have expanded.

>TRBJ2-3|TRBV11-3|.|.
TGTGCCAGCAGCTTGGGCCGGGGGACAGATACGCAGTATTTT
CASSLGRGTDTQYF
>TRBJ1-3|TRBV7-8|.|.
TGTGCCAGCACAAACCCACGGAACTCTGGAAACACCATATATTTT
CASTNPRNSGNTIYF
>TRBJ1-5|TRBV18|TRBD1|.
TGTGCCAGCTCACTGGGACAGGGAGTATCGGGCAATCAGCCCCAGCATTTT
CASSLGQGVSGNQPQHF
>TRBJ2-2|TRBV25-1|TRBD2|.
TGTGCCAGCAGTGAGCTAGCGGGACGAACCGGGGAGCTGTTTTTT
CASSELAGRTGELFF
>TRBJ1-6|TRBV7-2|TRBD1|few
TGTGCCAGCAGTTTAGGACAGGGTCAGCATTCACCCCTCCACTTT
CASSLGQGQHSPLHF
>TRBJ2-7|TRBV6-5|.|.
TGTGCCAGCTCCCCGAGCTCCTACGAGCAGTACTTC
CASSPSSYEQYF
>TRBJ2-2|TRBV30|TRBD1|.
TGTGCCTCGGGACAGACGACCGGGGAGCTGTTTTTT
CASGQTTGELFF
>TRBJ1-2|TRBV5-6|.|.
TGTGCCAGCAGCTTGGCAGCCCGTGGCTACACCTTC
CASSLAARGYTF
>TRBJ1-6|TRBV20-1|.|.
TGCAGTGCTAGTCTTGTGGTGAGCTCCTATAATTCACCCCTCCACTTT
CSASLVVSSYNSPLHF
>TRBJ2-7|TRBV19|TRBD2|once
TGTGCCAGAGGGGGGGGACTAGCTTACTACGAGCAGTACTTC
CARGGGLAYYEQYF
>TRBJ1-1|TRBV19|TRBD1|.
TGTGCCAGTAGAAGGACAGGGGGCCTGAACACTGAAGCTTTCTTT
CASRRTGGLNTEAFF
>TRBJ2-7|TRBV9|.|.
TGTGCCAGCAGCGTCATGCGGGTACAGGTCCCCTACGAGCAGTACTTC
CASSVMRVQVPYEQYF
>TRBJ1-6|TRBV7-9|.|.
TGTGCCAGCAGGCGGGAGCCGAATTCACCCCTCCACTTT
CASRREPNSPLHF
>TRBJ1-3|TRBV2|TRBD1|.
TGTGCCAGCAGTGAAGGATTGGGACAGAGAGGATCTTCTGGAAACACCATATATTTT
CASSEGLGQRGSSGNTIYF
>TRBJ1-2|TRBV29-1|.|.
TGCAGCGTCAGAACTGTTAACTATGGCTACACCTTC
CSVRTVNYGYTF
>TRBJ2-7|TRBV7-3|.|.
TGTGCCAGCAGCTTAATTTCATGCGATTTCGTCAGGGGGGAATCGTACGAGCAGTACTTC
CASSLISCDFVRGESYEQYF
>TRBJ2-7|TRBV9|.|.
TGTGCCAGCAGCGTAGCAGGGGGGGACACACGCTACGAGCAGTACTTC
CASSVAGGDTRYEQYF
>TRBJ1-2|TRBV3-1/TRBV3-2|.|.
TGTGCCAGCTTATTCCTGACAGTCACGTGGACCACCTATGGCTACACCTTC
CASLFLTVTWTTYGYTF
>TRBJ1-1|TRBV14|.|.
TGTGCCAGCAGCCTCCAGAGTTACACTGAAGCTTTCTTT
CASSLQSYTEAFF
>TRBJ1-3|TRBV6-5|.|.
TGTGCCAGCGGGGTCGACCCCAGCTCTGGAAACACCATATATTTT
CASGVDPSSGNTIYF
>TRBJ2-3|TRBV19|TRBD1|once
TGTGCCAGTAGTAACCGGGACAGGCCCGATACGCAGTATTTT
CASSNRDRPDTQYF
>TRBJ1-2|TRBV28|.|few
TGTGCCAGCAGCTTGACTCTGATCTATGGCTACACCTTC
CASSLTLIYGYTF
>TRBJ2-2|TRBV30|.|.
TGTGCCTGGAGTGTTCCGGGGTCTCCCGGGGAGCTGTTTTTT
CAWSVPGSPGELFF
>TRBJ2-7|TRBV7-9|.|.
TGTGCCAGCAGCTTAAGGCGGGGGCCTACCTACGAGCAGTACTTC
CASSLRRGPTYEQYF
>TRBJ2-5|TRBV7-6|.|.
TGTGCCAGCAGCTCAGCACGAAGCCTTAGCGGCCAAGAGACCCAGTACTTC
CASSSARSLSGQETQYF
>TRBJ1-2|TRBV19|TRBD1|.
TGTGCCAGTAGTATAAGGACAGGGGATGGCTACACCTTC
CASSIRTGDGYTF
>TRBJ1-1|TRBV7-9|TRBD1|.
TGTGCCAGCAGCCCGAGGACAGGGAGGGTTATGAACACTGAAGCTTTCTTT
CASSPRTGRVMNTEAFF
>TRBJ2-7|TRBV10-2|TRBD2|once
TGCGCCAGCAGTGGAGCGACTAGCACCGATTACGAGCAGTACTTC
CASSGATSTDYEQYF
>TRBJ2-5|TRBV6-5|.|.
TGTGCCAGCAGGGGACCGGGCGGGGAGACCCAGTACTTC
CASRGPGGETQYF
>TRBJ1-1|TRBV6-2/TRBV6-3|.|.
TGTGCCAGCAGTTACAGGGGACTTTTGAACACTGAAGCTTTCTTT
CASSYRGLLNTEAFF
>TRBJ2-7|TRBV6-1|.|.
TGTGCCAGCAGTGCGTTAGGGGTGGGCATCTCCTACGAGCAGTACTTC
CASSALGVGISYEQYF
>TRBJ2-7|TRBV9|TRBD2|few
TGTGCCAGCAGCTCCGCTAGCGGGAGTGGATACGAGCAGTACTTC
CASSSASGSGYEQYF